Below, one T cell receptor beta chain is given with its context. The antigen is unknown. This entry comes from a study of blood T cells in healthy people across ages. Study details: There was about one barcoded beta molecule captured by template switching per two T cells.

Broader study findings: PBMCs left unsorted prevented a conclusive naive versus antigen-experienced comparison.

The CDR3 is made up of 13 amino acids. V lost 5 bases to trimming and J lost 3 bases, with 11 bases between them. The germline V gene encodes CDR1 SGHRS and CDR2 YFSETQ. Then a second PCR, running about 7 to 11 cycles, was carried out with a sample-barcoded 5' primer and a J-beta primer mix. TCRdb used MiXCR to reprocess the 5' RACE reads, holding one entry per CDR3 protein. The sample records about a million distinct CDR3 sequences, 51% being singletons. Source material: blood. The receptor comes from a woman aged 55 to 70 in good health. V and J are TRBV5-1 and TRBJ1-2, with D uncertain. CDR3 nucleotide sequence: TGCGCCAGCAGTGCGAGCCCCGACTATGGCTACACCTTC. This codes for CASSASPDYGYTF.